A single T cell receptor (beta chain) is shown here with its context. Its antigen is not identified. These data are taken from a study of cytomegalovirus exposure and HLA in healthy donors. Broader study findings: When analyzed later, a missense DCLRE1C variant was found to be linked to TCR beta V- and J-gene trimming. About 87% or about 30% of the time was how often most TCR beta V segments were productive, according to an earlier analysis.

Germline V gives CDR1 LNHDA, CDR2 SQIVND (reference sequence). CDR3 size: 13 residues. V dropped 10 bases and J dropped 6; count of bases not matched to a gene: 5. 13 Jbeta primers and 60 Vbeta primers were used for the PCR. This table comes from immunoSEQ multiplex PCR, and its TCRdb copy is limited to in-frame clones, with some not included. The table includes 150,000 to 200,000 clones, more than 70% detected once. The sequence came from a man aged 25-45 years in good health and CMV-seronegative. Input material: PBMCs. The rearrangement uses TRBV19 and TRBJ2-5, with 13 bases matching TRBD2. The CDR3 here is CATGLAGAKTQYF. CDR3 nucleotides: TGTGCCACCGGACTAGCGGGAGCGAAGACCCAGTACTTC.